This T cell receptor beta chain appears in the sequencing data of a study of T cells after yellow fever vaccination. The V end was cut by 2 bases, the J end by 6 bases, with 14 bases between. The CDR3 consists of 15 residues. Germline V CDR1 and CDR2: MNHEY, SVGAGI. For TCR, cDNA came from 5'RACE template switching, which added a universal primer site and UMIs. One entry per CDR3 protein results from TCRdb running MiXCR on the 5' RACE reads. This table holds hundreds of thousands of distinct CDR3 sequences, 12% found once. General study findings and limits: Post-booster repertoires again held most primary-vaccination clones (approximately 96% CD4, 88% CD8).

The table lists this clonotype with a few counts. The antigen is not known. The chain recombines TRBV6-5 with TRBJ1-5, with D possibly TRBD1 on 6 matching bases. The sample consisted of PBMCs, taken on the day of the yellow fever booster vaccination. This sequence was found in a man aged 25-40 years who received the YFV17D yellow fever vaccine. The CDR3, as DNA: TGTGCCAGCAGTTACGGGGGGCGCAGAGGTCAGCCCCAGCATTTT. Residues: CASSYGGRRGQPQHF.